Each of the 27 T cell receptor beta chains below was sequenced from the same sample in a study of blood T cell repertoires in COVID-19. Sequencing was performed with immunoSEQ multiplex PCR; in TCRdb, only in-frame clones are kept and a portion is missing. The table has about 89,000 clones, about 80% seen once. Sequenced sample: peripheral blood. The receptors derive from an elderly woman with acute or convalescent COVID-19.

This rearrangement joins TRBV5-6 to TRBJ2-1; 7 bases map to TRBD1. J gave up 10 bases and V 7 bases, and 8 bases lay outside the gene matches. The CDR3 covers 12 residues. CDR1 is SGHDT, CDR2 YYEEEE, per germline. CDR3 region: CASGDWDREQFF. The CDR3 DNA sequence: TGTGCCAGCGGAGACTGGGACAGAGAGCAGTTCTTC.

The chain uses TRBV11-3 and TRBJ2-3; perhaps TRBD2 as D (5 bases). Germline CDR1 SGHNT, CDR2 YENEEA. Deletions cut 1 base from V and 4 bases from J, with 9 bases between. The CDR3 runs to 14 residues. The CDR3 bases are TGTGCCAGCAGCTTAGGACTATTCCCAGATACGCAGTATTTT. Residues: CASSLGLFPDTQYF.

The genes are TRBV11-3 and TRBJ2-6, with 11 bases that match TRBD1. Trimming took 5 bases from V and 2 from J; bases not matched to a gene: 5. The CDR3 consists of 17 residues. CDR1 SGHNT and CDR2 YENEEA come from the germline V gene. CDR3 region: CASSQGQGEPGANVLTF. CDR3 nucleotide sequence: TGTGCCAGCAGCCAGGGACAGGGGGAACCTGGGGCCAACGTCCTGACTTTC. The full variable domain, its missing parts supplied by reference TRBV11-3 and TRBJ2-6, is EAGVVQSPRYKIIEKKQPVAFWCNPISGHNTLYWYLQNLGQGPELLIRYENEEAVDDSQLPKDRFSAERLKGVDSTLKIQPAELGDSAVYLCASSQGQGEPGANVLTFGAGSRLTVL.

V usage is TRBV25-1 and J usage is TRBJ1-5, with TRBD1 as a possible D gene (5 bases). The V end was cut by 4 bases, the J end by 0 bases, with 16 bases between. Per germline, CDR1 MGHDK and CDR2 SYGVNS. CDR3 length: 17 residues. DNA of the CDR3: TGTGCCAGCAGTGTATCCCTCCCGGGGGGTAGCAATCAGCCCCAGCATTTT. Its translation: CASSVSLPGGSNQPQHF.

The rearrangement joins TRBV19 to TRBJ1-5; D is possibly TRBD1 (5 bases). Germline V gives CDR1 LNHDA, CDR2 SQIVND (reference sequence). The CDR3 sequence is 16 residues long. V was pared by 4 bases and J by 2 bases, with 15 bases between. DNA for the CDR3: TGTGCCAGTAGTACCGGAGGGGCAGGCCGCAATCAGCCCCAGCATTTT. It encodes CASSTGGAGRNQPQHF.

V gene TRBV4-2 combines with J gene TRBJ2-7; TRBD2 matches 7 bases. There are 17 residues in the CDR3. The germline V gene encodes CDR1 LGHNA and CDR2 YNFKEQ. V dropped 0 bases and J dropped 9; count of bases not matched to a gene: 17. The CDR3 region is CASSQEAGRGTYEGQYF. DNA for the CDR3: TGTGCCAGCAGCCAAGAGGCCGGGCGGGGGACCTACGAGGGGCAGTACTTC.

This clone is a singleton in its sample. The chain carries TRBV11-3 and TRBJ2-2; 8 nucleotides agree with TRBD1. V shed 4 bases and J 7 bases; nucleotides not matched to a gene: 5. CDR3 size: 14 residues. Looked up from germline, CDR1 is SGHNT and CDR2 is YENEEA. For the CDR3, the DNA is TGTGCCAGCAGCTCGGACAGGGTTGACGGGGAGCTGTTTTTT. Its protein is CASSSDRVDGELFF.

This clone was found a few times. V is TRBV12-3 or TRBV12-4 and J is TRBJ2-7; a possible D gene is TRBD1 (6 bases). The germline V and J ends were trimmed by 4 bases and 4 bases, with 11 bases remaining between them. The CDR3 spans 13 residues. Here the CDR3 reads CASSSADRYEQYF. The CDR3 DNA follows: TGTGCCAGCAGTTCCGCGGACAGATACGAGCAGTACTTC.

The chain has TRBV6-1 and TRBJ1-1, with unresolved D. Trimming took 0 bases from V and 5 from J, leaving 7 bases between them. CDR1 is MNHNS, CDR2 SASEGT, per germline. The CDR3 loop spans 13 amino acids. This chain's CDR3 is CASSEAEGTEAFF. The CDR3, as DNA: TGTGCCAGCAGTGAAGCCGAGGGAACTGAAGCTTTCTTT.

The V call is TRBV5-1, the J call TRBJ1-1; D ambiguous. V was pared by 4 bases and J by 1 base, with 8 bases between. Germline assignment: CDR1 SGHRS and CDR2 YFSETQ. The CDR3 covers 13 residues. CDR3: CASSVDGNTEAFF. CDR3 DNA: TGCGCCAGCAGCGTGGACGGGAACACTGAAGCTTTCTTT.

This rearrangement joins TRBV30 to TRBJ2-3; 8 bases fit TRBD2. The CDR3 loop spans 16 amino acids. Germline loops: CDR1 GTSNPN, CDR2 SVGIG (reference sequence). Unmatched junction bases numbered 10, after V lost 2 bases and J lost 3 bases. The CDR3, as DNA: TGTGCCTGGAGTCTAGGACTAGCTCAACGGACAGATACGCAGTATTTT. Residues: CAWSLGLAQRTDTQYF.

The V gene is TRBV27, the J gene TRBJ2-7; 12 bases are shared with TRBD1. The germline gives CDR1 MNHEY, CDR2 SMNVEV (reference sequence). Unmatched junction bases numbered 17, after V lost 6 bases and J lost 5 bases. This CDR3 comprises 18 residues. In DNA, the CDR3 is TGTGCCAGCAGACGAACCGGGACAGGGGGCGCCAGAACGGACGAGCAGTACTTC. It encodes CASRRTGTGGARTDEQYF.

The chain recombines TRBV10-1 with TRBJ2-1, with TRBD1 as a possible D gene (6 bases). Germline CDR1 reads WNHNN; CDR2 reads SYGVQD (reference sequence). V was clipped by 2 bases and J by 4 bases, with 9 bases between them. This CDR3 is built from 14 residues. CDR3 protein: CASSEGRGYNEQFF. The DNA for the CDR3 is TGCGCCAGCAGTGAGGGCAGGGGTTACAATGAGCAGTTCTTC.

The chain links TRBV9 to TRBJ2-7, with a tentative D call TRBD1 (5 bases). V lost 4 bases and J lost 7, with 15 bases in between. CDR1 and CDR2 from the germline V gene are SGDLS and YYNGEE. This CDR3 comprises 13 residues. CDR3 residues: CASSPRVSGEQYF. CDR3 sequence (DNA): TGTGCCAGCAGCCCCAGGGTTTCTGGGGAGCAGTACTTC. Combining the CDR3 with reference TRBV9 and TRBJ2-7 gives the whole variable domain DSGVTQTPKHLITATGQRVTLRCSPRSGDLSVYWYQQSLDQGLQFLIQYYNGEERAKGNILERFSAQQFPDLHSELNLSSLELGDSALYFCASSPRVSGEQYFGPGTRLTVT.

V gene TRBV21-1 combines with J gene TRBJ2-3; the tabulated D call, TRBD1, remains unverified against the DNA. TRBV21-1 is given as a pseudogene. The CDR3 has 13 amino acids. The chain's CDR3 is CASSNRHTDTQYF. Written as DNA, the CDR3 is TGTGCCAGCAGCAACAGACACACAGATACGCAGTATTTT.

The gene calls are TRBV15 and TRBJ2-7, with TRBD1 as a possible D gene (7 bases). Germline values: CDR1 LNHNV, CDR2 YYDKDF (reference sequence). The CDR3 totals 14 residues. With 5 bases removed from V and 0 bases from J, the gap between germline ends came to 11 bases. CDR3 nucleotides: TGTGCCACCAGCCAGGGGGGAGGCTCCTACGAGCAGTACTTC. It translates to CATSQGGGSYEQYF.

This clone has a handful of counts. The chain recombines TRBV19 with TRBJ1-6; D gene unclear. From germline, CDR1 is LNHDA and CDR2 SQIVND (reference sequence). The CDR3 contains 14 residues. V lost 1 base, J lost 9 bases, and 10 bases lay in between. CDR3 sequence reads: CASSIGGSSSPLHF. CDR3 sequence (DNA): TGTGCCAGTAGTATAGGAGGCAGTTCTTCACCCCTCCACTTT.

The CDR3 nucleotides are TGTGCCTGGAGTCCCGTCAGGACATTTTCCTACGAGCAGTACTTC. The encoded protein is CAWSPVRTFSYEQYF. The J gene is TRBJ2-7, the V gene TRBV30; D is perhaps TRBD1 (5 bases). The V end was cut by 2 bases, the J end by 1 base, with 15 bases between. The CDR3 totals 15 residues. Germline V gene data show CDR1 as GTSNPN and CDR2 as SVGIG (reference sequence).

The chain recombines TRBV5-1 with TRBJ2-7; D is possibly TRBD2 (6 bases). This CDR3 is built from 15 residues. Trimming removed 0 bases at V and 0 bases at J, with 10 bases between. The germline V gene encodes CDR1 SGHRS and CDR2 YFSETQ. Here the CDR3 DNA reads TGCGCCAGCAGCTTGGCGCCTAGCGACTCCTACGAGCAGTACTTC. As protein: CASSLAPSDSYEQYF.

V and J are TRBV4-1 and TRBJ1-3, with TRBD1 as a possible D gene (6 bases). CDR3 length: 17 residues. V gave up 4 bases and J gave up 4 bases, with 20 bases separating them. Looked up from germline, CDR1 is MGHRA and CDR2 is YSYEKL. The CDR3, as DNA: TGCGCCAGCAGCCCAACTTACCCCCGGGACATGGGAAACACCATATATTTT. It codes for CASSPTYPRDMGNTIYF.

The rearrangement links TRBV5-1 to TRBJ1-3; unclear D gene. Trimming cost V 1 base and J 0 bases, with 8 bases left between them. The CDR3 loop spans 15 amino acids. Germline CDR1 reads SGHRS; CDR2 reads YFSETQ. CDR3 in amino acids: CASSLNRGSGNTIYF. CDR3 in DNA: TGCGCCAGCAGCTTGAATCGGGGCTCTGGAAACACCATATATTTT.

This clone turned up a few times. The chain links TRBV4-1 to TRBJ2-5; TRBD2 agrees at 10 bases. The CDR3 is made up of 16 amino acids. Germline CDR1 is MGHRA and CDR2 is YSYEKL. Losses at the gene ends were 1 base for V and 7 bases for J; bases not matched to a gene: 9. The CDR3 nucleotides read TGCGCCAGCAGCCAAGCGAGTAAGGCTAGCGGGGGGACCCAGTACTTC. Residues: CASSQASKASGGTQYF.

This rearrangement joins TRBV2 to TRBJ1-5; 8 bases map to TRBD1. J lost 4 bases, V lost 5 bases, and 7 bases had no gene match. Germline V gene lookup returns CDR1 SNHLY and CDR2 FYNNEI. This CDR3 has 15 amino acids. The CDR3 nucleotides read TGTGCCAGCAGTCCTCAGTACAGGGGGAATCAGCCCCAGCATTTT. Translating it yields CASSPQYRGNQPQHF.

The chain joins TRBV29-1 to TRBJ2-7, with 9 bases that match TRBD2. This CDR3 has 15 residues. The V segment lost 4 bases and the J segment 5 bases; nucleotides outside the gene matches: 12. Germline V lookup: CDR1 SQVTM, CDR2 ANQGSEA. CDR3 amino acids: CSVALKAGGRHEQYF. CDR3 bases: TGCAGCGTTGCCCTAAAGGCGGGGGGGCGTCACGAGCAGTACTTC.

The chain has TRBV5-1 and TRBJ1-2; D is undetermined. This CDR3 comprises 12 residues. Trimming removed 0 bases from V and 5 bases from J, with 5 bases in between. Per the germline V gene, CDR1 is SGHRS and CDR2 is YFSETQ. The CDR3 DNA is TGCGCCAGCAGCTTGGACAGATATGGCTACACCTTC. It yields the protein CASSLDRYGYTF.

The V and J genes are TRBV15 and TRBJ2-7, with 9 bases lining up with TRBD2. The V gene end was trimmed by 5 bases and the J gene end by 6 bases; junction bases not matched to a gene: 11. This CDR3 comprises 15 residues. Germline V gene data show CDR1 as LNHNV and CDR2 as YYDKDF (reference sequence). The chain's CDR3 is CATSGSGTSKSEQYF. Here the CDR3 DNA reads TGTGCCACCAGCGGCTCCGGGACTAGCAAGTCCGAGCAGTACTTC.

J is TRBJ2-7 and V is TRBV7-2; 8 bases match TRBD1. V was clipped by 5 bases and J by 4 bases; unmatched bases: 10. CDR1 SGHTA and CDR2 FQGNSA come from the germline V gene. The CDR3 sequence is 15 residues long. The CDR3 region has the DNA TGTGCCAGCAGCCCGAGAGGGGACAGGTGGTACGAGCAGTACTTC. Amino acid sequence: CASSPRGDRWYEQYF. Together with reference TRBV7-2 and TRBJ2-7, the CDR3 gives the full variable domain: GAGVSQSPSNKVTEKGKDVELRCDPISGHTALYWYRQSLGQGLEFLIYFQGNSAPDKSGLPSDRFSAERTGGSVSTLTIQRTQQEDSAVYLCASSPRGDRWYEQYFGPGTRLTVT.